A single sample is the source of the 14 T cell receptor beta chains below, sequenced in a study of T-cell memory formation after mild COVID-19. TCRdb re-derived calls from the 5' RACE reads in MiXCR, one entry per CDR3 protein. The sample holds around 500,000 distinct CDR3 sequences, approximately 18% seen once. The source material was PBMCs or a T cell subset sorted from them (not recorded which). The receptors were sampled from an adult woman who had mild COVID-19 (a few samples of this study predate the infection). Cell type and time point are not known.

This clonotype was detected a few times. The CDR3: CSVGGFGFDTQYF. The CDR3 coding sequence is TGCAGCGTTGGCGGCTTTGGCTTCGATACGCAGTATTTT. The chain is built from TRBV29-1 and TRBJ2-3; D is uncertain. The CDR3 runs to 13 residues. Germline V CDR1 and CDR2: SQVTM, ANQGSEA. V was clipped by 4 bases and J by 6 bases, with 14 bases between them.

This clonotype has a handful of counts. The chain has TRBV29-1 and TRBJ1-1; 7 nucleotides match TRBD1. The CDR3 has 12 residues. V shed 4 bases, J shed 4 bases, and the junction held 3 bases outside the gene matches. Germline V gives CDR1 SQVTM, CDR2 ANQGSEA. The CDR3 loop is CSVVDRTTEAFF. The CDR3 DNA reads TGCAGCGTTGTGGACAGGACCACTGAAGCTTTCTTT.

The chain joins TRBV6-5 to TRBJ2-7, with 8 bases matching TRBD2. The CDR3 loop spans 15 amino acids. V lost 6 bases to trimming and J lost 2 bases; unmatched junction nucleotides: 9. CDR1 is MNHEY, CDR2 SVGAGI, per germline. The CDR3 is CASSSPGGGAYEQYF. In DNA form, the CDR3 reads TGTGCCAGCAGCTCGCCGGGAGGGGGGGCCTACGAGCAGTACTTC.

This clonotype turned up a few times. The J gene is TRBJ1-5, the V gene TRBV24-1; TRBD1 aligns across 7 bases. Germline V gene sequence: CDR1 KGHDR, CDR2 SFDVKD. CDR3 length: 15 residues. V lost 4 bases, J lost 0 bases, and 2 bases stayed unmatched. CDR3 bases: TGTGCCACCAGTGAAACAGGGGCTAGCAATCAGCCCCAGCATTTT. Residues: CATSETGASNQPQHF.

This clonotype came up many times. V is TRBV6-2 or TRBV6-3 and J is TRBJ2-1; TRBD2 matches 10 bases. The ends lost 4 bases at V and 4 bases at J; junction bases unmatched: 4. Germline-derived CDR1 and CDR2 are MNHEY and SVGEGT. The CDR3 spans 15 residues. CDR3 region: CASSFLAGAYNEQFF. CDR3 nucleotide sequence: TGTGCCAGCAGTTTCCTAGCGGGAGCGTACAATGAGCAGTTCTTC.

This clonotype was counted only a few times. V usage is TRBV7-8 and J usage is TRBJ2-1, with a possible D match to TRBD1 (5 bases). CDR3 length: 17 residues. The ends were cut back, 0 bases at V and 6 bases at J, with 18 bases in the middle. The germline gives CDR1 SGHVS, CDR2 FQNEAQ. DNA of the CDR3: TGTGCCAGCAGCTTAGCTCCATGGGCCAGGGTGGGCAATGAGCAGTTCTTC. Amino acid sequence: CASSLAPWARVGNEQFF.

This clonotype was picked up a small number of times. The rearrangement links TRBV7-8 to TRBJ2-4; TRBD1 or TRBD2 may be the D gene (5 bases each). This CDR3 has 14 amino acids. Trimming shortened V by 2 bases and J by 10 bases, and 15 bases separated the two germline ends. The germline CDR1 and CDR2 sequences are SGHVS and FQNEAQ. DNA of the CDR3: TGTGCCAGCAGCTTAAGGGACCAGGGTGGGATTCAGTACTTC. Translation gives CASSLRDQGGIQYF.

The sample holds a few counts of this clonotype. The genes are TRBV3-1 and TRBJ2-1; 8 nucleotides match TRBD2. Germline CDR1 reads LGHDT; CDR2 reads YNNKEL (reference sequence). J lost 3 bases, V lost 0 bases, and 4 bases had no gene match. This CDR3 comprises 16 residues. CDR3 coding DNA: TGTGCCAGCAGCCAAGAGACGGGGGGGCGCTACAATGAGCAGTTCTTC. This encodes CASSQETGGRYNEQFF.

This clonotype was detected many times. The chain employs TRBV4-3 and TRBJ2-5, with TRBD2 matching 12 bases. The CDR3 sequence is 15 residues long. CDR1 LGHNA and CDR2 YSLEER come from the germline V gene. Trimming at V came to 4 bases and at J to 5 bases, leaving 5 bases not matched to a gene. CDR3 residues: CASSLGTSGLETQYF. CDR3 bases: TGCGCCAGCAGCCTCGGGACTAGCGGGCTGGAGACCCAGTACTTC.

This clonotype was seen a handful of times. CDR3 residues: CSARDRLAGGPDTQYF. DNA of the CDR3: TGCAGTGCTAGAGACCGACTAGCGGGAGGCCCTGATACGCAGTATTTT. The V gene is TRBV20-1, the J gene TRBJ2-3; 13 nucleotides agree with TRBD2. The germline V gene encodes CDR1 DFQATT and CDR2 SNEGSKA (reference sequence). V dropped 0 bases and J dropped 6; count of bases not matched to a gene: 6. The CDR3 loop spans 16 amino acids.

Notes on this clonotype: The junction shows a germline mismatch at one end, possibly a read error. The CDR3 coding sequence is TGTGCCACCAGTGTTTTGGATACGCAGTATTTT. Protein: CATSVLDTQYF. The chain joins TRBV24-1 to TRBJ2-3, with D uncertain. The CDR3 extends over 11 amino acids. CDR1 is KGHDR, CDR2 SFDVKD, per germline.

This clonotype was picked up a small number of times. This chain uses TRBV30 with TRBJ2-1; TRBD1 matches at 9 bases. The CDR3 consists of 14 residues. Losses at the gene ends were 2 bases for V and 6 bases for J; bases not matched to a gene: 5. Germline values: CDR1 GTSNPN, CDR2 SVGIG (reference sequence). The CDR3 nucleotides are TGTGCCTGGAGTTTAGGACAGGGGTTCAATGAGCAGTTCTTC. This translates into CAWSLGQGFNEQFF.

The CDR3, as DNA: TGTGCCAGCAGGAGCGGGGGGGCCTCCAATGAGCAGTTCTTC. Its protein product is CASRSGGASNEQFF. This chain links TRBV25-1 with TRBJ2-1, with 10 bases that match TRBD2. The CDR3 consists of 14 residues. CDR1 MGHDK and CDR2 SYGVNS come from the germline V gene. V trimming: 6 bases; J trimming: 6 bases; junction bases outside the gene matches: 5.

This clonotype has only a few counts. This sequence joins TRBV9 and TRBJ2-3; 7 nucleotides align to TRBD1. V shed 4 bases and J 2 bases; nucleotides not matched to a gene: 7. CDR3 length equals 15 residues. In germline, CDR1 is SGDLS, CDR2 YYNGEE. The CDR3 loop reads CASSPWTGPTDTQYF. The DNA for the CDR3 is TGTGCCAGCAGCCCTTGGACAGGCCCCACAGATACGCAGTATTTT. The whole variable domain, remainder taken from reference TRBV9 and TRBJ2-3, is DSGVTQTPKHLITATGQRVTLRCSPRSGDLSVYWYQQSLDQGLQFLIQYYNGEERAKGNILERFSAQQFPDLHSELNLSSLELGDSALYFCASSPWTGPTDTQYFGPGTRLTVL.